The text below deals with one T cell receptor (beta chain). TCRdb's table, derived via immunoSEQ multiplex PCR, lists solely in-frame clones and lacks some. Of about 150,000 clones in the sample, more than 85% are singletons; the top ten hold approximately 5.7%. This specimen comes from a study of control samples from healthy donors and cancer patients. Germline CDR1 MGHDK, CDR2 SYGVNS. There are 13 residues in the CDR3. V was clipped by 0 bases and J by 5 bases, with 8 bases between them. This TCR came from a man aged 18 to 30 in good health. The specimen was blood. The rearrangement joins TRBV25-1 to TRBJ2-7; no firm D call. The CDR3: CASSEYNWDEQYF. The DNA of the CDR3 is TGTGCCAGCAGTGAATACAATTGGGACGAGCAGTACTTC.